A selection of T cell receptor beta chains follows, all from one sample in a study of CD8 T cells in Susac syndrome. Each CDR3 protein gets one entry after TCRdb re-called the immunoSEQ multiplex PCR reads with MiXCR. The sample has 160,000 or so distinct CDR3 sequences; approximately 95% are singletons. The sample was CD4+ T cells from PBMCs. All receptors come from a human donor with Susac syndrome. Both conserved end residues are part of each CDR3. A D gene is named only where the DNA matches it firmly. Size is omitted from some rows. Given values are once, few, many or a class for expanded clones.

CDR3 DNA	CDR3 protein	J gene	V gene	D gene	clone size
TGTGCCAGCAGTTACTCGCCGACGGATTACAATGAGCAGTTCTTC	CASSYSPTDYNEQFF	TRBJ2-1	TRBV6-2/TRBV6-3	-	-
TGTGCCAGCAGCCAAGTGGCGGGTCAAGAGACCCAGTACTTC	CASSQVAGQETQYF	TRBJ2-5	TRBV3-1	-	-
TGTGCCAGCAGCCGGGGGGATCCGACAGATACGCAGTATTTT	CASSRGDPTDTQYF	TRBJ2-3	TRBV14	-	-
TGCAGTGCTAGAGAACAGTTCAATCAGCCCCAGCATTTT	CSAREQFNQPQHF	TRBJ1-5	TRBV20-1	-	-
TGTGCCAGCAGCTTGTGGGGGACGGTTGTTTTGGGATATGGCTACACCTTC	CASSLWGTVVLGYGYTF	TRBJ1-2	TRBV5-6	-	-
TGCAGTGCTTATTTAGCGGGGGGGCCTCGGGAGCAGTTCTTC	CSAYLAGGPREQFF	TRBJ2-1	TRBV20-1	TRBD2	-
TGCAGCGCCGTCCGGACAGACAGCTCCTACGAGCAGTACTTC	CSAVRTDSSYEQYF	TRBJ2-7	TRBV29-1	-	-
TGTGCCAGCAGTTCACAGGCAACTAATGAAAAACTGTTTTTT	CASSSQATNEKLFF	TRBJ1-4	TRBV12-3/TRBV12-4	-	-
TGCGCCAGCAGCTTGGGACCTAAGGCTTCACCCCTCCACTTT	CASSLGPKASPLHF	TRBJ1-6	TRBV5-1	-	-
TGTGCCAGCACTCTGGACGGGAACACCGGGGAGCTGTTTTTT	CASTLDGNTGELFF	TRBJ2-2	TRBV6-5	-	-
TGTGCCAGCAGCCCCCTTGTAACGCCGAACAGTGAAGCTTTCTTT	CASSPLVTPNSEAFF	TRBJ1-1	TRBV9	-	-
TGTGCCAGCAGCCAAGAAAGGGAGGCATTCTACGAGCAGTACTTC	CASSQEREAFYEQYF	TRBJ2-7	TRBV4-2	-	-
TGTGCCAGCAGTTCGACTTGGGCGAACACCGGGGAGCTGTTTTTT	CASSSTWANTGELFF	TRBJ2-2	TRBV27	-	-
TGCAGCGCCACGCCTATAAGTGGGGGGCTGAACAATGAGCAGTTCTTC	CSATPISGGLNNEQFF	TRBJ2-1	TRBV29-1	-	-
TGTGCCAGCAGTTTGAGCGGGGAGGGAGAGACCCAGTACTTC	CASSLSGEGETQYF	TRBJ2-5	TRBV12-3/TRBV12-4	TRBD2	-
TGTGCCAGCAGTTCCCCGGGGGACGGCAATCAGCCCCAGCATTTT	CASSSPGDGNQPQHF	TRBJ1-5	TRBV12-3/TRBV12-4	-	-
TGTGCCACCAGCAGAGTAGAGGGGAGGGCTGAAGCTTTCTTT	CATSRVEGRAEAFF	TRBJ1-1	TRBV15	-	-
TGTGCCACTCAGGGAAGCACAGATACGCAGTATTTT	CATQGSTDTQYF	TRBJ2-3	TRBV6-6	-	-
TGTGCCAGCAGTTCTACCCTTGGGGCCTCCTACGAGCAGTACTTC	CASSSTLGASYEQYF	TRBJ2-7	TRBV7-2	-	-
TGTGCCAGCTCACCACCGGGCGGTGAGCAGTTCTTC	CASSPPGGEQFF	TRBJ2-1	TRBV18	-	-
TGTGCCAGCAGCGTAGCGGCGGGGGCCAACACAGATACGCAGTATTTT	CASSVAAGANTDTQYF	TRBJ2-3	TRBV9	-	-
TGCAGCGTTCTCCGGGGAGAGACCCAGTACTTC	CSVLRGETQYF	TRBJ2-5	TRBV29-1	-	-
TGTGCCAGCTCTGCGGAAGAAGGAGAGCAGTACTTC	CASSAEEGEQYF	TRBJ2-7	TRBV18	-	-
TGCGCCAGCAGCCAAGATCTGAGGGGGGCGGGGGAGACCCAGTACTTC	CASSQDLRGAGETQYF	TRBJ2-5	TRBV4-3	-	-
TGTGCCAGCATTCGATGGGAGGGCGCGATGAATCAGCCCCAGCATTTT	CASIRWEGAMNQPQHF	TRBJ1-5	TRBV6-1	-	few
TGTGCCAGCAGTTTCCCGGGACTAGAGGAGACCCAGTACTTC	CASSFPGLEETQYF	TRBJ2-5	TRBV6-6	TRBD2	-
TGCAGTGCTAGAAGAGGGGCCGATGAAAAACTGTTTTTT	CSARRGADEKLFF	TRBJ1-4	TRBV20-1	-	once
TGCAGTGTCCGGCGGGGTAGCACAGATACGCAGTATTTT	CSVRRGSTDTQYF	TRBJ2-3	TRBV20-1	-	-
TGTGCCAGTAGCCCGGGGCGGCGGGTGCCACAAGAGACCCAGTACTTC	CASSPGRRVPQETQYF	TRBJ2-5	TRBV19	-	-
TGCAGCCTAGGGACAGGGGGCAGGACAGATACGCAGTATTTT	CSLGTGGRTDTQYF	TRBJ2-3	TRBV29-1	TRBD1	-
TGTGCCAGCAGCCCCTCGATTCGGCGGTCACCCCTCCACTTT	CASSPSIRRSPLHF	TRBJ1-6	TRBV3-1	-	-
TGTGCCAGCAGGTGGCGCGGAGACAACCACGAGCAGTACTTC	CASRWRGDNHEQYF	TRBJ2-7	TRBV12-3/TRBV12-4	-	-
TGTGCCAGCTCACCGGGGGTGGATCAGCCCCAGCATTTT	CASSPGVDQPQHF	TRBJ1-5	TRBV18	-	-
TGTGCCAGCAGCTTGCGGGTCGGGGATTACAATGAGCAGTTCTTC	CASSLRVGDYNEQFF	TRBJ2-1	TRBV5-6	-	-
TGTGCCATCAGTGGCACTAGCCCAGGAGAGACCCAGTACTTC	CAISGTSPGETQYF	TRBJ2-5	TRBV10-3	-	-
TGCAGTGCTAGCAGTGGGGGGGAGACCCAGTACTTC	CSASSGGETQYF	TRBJ2-5	TRBV20-1	-	-
TGTGCCAGCAGCCCCAGCCCCGCTGCCTATGGCTACACCTTC	CASSPSPAAYGYTF	TRBJ1-2	TRBV7-3	-	-